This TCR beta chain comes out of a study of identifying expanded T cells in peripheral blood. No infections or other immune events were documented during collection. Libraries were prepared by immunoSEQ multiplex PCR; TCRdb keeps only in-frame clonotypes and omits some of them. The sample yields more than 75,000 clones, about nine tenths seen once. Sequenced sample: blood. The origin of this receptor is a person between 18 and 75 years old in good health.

CDR3 sequence: CASSLTSGDYNEQFF. DNA for the CDR3: TGTGCCAGCAGTCTTACTAGCGGGGACTACAATGAGCAGTTCTTC. The chain recombines TRBV5-4 with TRBJ2-1, with 10 bases lining up with TRBD2. V shed 5 bases, J shed 3 bases, and the junction held 5 bases outside the gene matches. Germline V CDR1 and CDR2: SGHNT, YYREEE (reference sequence). The CDR3 sequence is 15 residues long.